This T cell receptor beta chain is from a study of T-cell reconstitution after alpha-beta-depleted transplantation in children. The library targeted TCRbeta and was prepared with unique molecular identifiers. TCRdb used MiXCR to reprocess the PCR reads, holding one entry per CDR3 protein. The sample has around 600,000 distinct CDR3 sequences, around 17% seen once. This clonotype appeared many times. This TCR was recovered from a human donor who donated a stem cell graft to a child with acute myeloid leukemia. Sample: PBMCs from the stem cell graft donor, taken from the stem cell graft.

For the CDR3, the DNA is TGCAGTGCTAGAGACTATGGCTACACCTTC. Protein sequence: CSARDYGYTF. J is TRBJ1-2 and V is TRBV20-1; D is unresolved. V lost 0 bases, J lost 4 bases, and 0 bases lay in between. There are 10 residues in the CDR3. Germline loops: CDR1 DFQATT, CDR2 SNEGSKA (reference sequence).